These T cell receptor beta chains were read from a single sample in a study of T cell responses to AZD1222 COVID-19 vaccine. Sequencing was performed with immunoSEQ multiplex PCR; in TCRdb, only in-frame clones are kept and a portion is missing. Of some 130,000 clones listed, 88% were seen once; the top ten hold 4.5% to 7%. Sequences were derived from peripheral blood, sampled 28 days after the second AZD1222 dose. These TCRs come from an adult who received the AZD1222 COVID-19 vaccine. CDR3s include the opening cysteine and the closing phenylalanine or tryptophan. A D gene is named only where the DNA matches it firmly. Some rows mark clone size as missing; the rest say once, few, many or name a class of expanded clone.

TRBJ1-2 TRBV24-1 TRBD1 - 12 CATRTGNYGYTF TGTGCCACCCGGACAGGGAACTATGGCTACACCTTC
TRBJ2-2 TRBV28 - once 13 CASSFFYTGELFF TGTGCCAGCAGTTTTTTTTACACCGGGGAGCTGTTTTTT
TRBJ1-1 TRBV28 TRBD1 - 15 CASSILGQGETEAFF TGTGCCAGCAGTATCTTAGGACAGGGAGAGACTGAAGCTTTCTTT
TRBJ1-2 TRBV5-6 - - 15 CASSLGVTVNYGYTF TGTGCCAGCAGCCTAGGGGTGACAGTTAACTATGGCTACACCTTC
TRBJ2-3 TRBV30 TRBD2 - 16 CAGGWGSSGGQDTQYF TGTGCCGGAGGTTGGGGCAGCAGCGGGGGCCAAGATACGCAGTATTTT
TRBJ1-5 TRBV10-1 - - 18 CASSGIIPGLNSNQPQHF TGCGCCAGCAGTGGAATTATCCCGGGACTGAATAGCAATCAGCCCCAGCATTTT
TRBJ2-7 TRBV21-1 - - 13 CASSKGLPYEQYF TGTGCCAGCAGCAAAGGACTGCCCTACGAGCAGTACTTC
TRBJ1-4 TRBV6-1 TRBD1 - 17 CASSEAYRGRENEKLFF TGTGCCAGCAGTGAAGCCTACAGGGGGCGGGAAAATGAAAAACTGTTTTTT
TRBJ2-3 TRBV3-1/TRBV3-2 - - 15 CASSQDLRRVDTQYF TGTGCCAGCAGCCAAGATCTCAGGCGGGTGGATACGCAGTATTTT
TRBJ1-4 TRBV5-1 - - 15 CASSSQGATNEKLFF TGCGCCAGCAGCTCACAGGGTGCAACTAATGAAAAACTGTTTTTT
TRBJ2-7 TRBV19 - - 14 CASSTGSSSYEQYF TGTGCCAGTAGTACAGGTTCAAGCTCCTACGAGCAGTACTTC
TRBJ2-7 TRBV18 - - 13 CASSPERGGEQYF TGTGCCAGCTCACCAGAGCGTGGTGGCGAGCAGTACTTC
TRBJ2-1 TRBV5-1 - - 14 CASSLGWLIVEQFF TGCGCCAGCAGCTTGGGATGGCTGATTGTGGAACAGTTCTTC
TRBJ2-2 TRBV7-3 - few 11 CASSYGGELFF TGTGCCAGCAGCTATGGCGGGGAGCTGTTTTTT
TRBJ1-2 TRBV27 TRBD1 - 16 CASSGLGTGHPYGYTF TGTGCCAGCAGCGGTCTAGGGACAGGGCACCCCTATGGCTACACCTTC
TRBJ2-3 TRBV28 TRBD2 - 15 CASRPPGGFPDTQYF TGTGCCAGCAGACCCCCCGGGGGGTTCCCAGATACGCAGTATTTT
TRBJ1-2 TRBV7-9 - - 16 CASSLEGAGFGVGYTF TGTGCCAGCAGCTTAGAGGGAGCCGGCTTCGGAGTAGGCTACACCTTC
TRBJ2-7 TRBV28 - - 14 CASSYSAQLYEQYF TGTGCCAGCAGTTACTCGGCCCAACTCTACGAGCAGTACTTC